The 24 T cell receptor beta chains given below trace back to one sample, sequenced in a study of brain T cells in children with intractable seizures. Clones were read by immunoSEQ multiplex PCR, and TCRdb kept only the in-frame ones, dropping some. Altogether 340,000 or so clones are present, over 90% being singletons, with the ten largest covering about 5.8%. Time point here: blood from clinic visit 5 months post-surgery; TSC patient then seizure free. Source: peripheral blood, taken 4 to 5 months after surgery. The receptors shown here come from a boy younger than two with tuberous sclerosis and intractable seizures.

CDR3 protein: CASSLRVQETQYF. CDR3 DNA sequence: TGTGCCAGCAGTTTAAGGGTGCAAGAGACCCAGTACTTC. V gene TRBV27 combines with J gene TRBJ2-5, with no clear D. The CDR3 has 13 amino acids. Trimming took 2 bases from V and 2 from J, leaving 6 bases between them. Germline V CDR1 and CDR2: MNHEY, SMNVEV (reference sequence).

The chain links TRBV11-3 to TRBJ2-3; D unclear. Germline CDR1 is SGHNT and CDR2 is YENEEA. Deletions cut 3 bases from V and 2 bases from J, with 12 bases between. The CDR3 length is 15 residues. The CDR3 DNA is TGTGCCAGCAGCTTTGAATCACTCTCCACAGATACGCAGTATTTT. This translates into CASSFESLSTDTQYF.

This clone was recorded a few times. This chain links TRBV2 with TRBJ1-1; D is perhaps TRBD1 (6 bases). The CDR3 has 16 amino acids. The V end lost 3 bases, the J end lost 1 base, and 15 bases lay between the germline ends. The germline V gene encodes CDR1 SNHLY and CDR2 FYNNEI. CDR3 bases: TGTGCCAGCAGTGAGATAAGTAAGGGACAGAACACTGAAGCTTTCTTT. Translated, it gives CASSEISKGQNTEAFF.

V and J are TRBV7-9 and TRBJ1-2, with no clear D. Trimming removed 0 bases at V and 5 bases at J, with 7 bases between. CDR1 is SEHNR and CDR2 is FQNEAQ in the germline V gene (reference sequence). This CDR3 has 13 amino acids. The CDR3 coding sequence is TGTGCCAGCAGCTTAGCGGATATTTATGGCTACACCTTC. This encodes CASSLADIYGYTF.

This chain connects TRBV11-2 to TRBJ2-7; TRBD1 matches 7 bases. This CDR3 contains 14 residues. V lost 3 bases to trimming and J lost 5 bases; unmatched junction nucleotides: 7. Germline loops: CDR1 SGHAT, CDR2 FQNNGV. As DNA, the CDR3 is TGTGCCAGCAGCTTTAAGGACAGGTCCGACGAGCAGTACTTC. This codes for CASSFKDRSDEQYF.

The rearrangement joins TRBV3-1 (or the pseudogene TRBV3-2) to TRBJ2-2, with D unclear. This CDR3 comprises 16 residues. Trimming cost V 3 bases and J 2 bases, with 13 bases left between them. Germline V gives CDR1 LGHDT, CDR2 YNNKEL (reference sequence). For the CDR3, the DNA is TGTGCCAGCAGCCAGGAAGGAGTAGGTAACACCGGGGAGCTGTTTTTT. It yields the protein CASSQEGVGNTGELFF.

The genes are TRBV6-5 and TRBJ2-1, with D possibly TRBD2 on 6 matching bases. The CDR3 loop spans 16 amino acids. V dropped 4 bases and J dropped 6 bases, with 19 bases sitting between them. CDR1 and CDR2 from the germline V gene are MNHEY and SVGAGI. In nucleotides, the CDR3 is TGTGCCAGCAGTTTCACCATAGCGGAGAGCCCCAATGAGCAGTTCTTC. Its protein is CASSFTIAESPNEQFF.

Turning to this clone: Its ends do not fully match the called genes, so a read error is possible. CDR3 DNA: TGTGCCAGCAGTTTACCCAACCCGTCTCACTCCGGGACGACTGAATTC. Translating gives CASSLPNPSHSGTTEF. The rearrangement joins TRBV28 to TRBJ2-7; D may correspond to TRBD1 or TRBD2 (5 bases each). CDR3 length: 16 amino acids. Per the germline V gene, CDR1 is MDHEN and CDR2 is SYDVKM.

This chain links TRBV5-5 with TRBJ1-3, with a weak D call TRBD1 (6 bases). This CDR3 is 15 amino acids long. Per germline, CDR1 SGHKS and CDR2 YYEKEE (reference sequence). Trimming removed 4 bases from V and 1 base from J, with 12 bases in between. DNA of the CDR3: TGTGCCAGCAGCACCAGGGGACGGTCTGGAAACACCATATATTTT. Its protein is CASSTRGRSGNTIYF.

This clone has a single count. The gene calls are TRBV5-8 and TRBJ2-1; maybe TRBD1 (6 bases). With 1 base removed from V and 5 bases from J, the gap between germline ends came to 16 bases. CDR3 length: 16 residues. Germline V lookup: CDR1 SGHTS, CDR2 YDEGEE. The CDR3 coding sequence is TGTGCCAGCAGCTTGAAGTATTGGACAGTCAACAATGAGCAGTTCTTC. Its translation is CASSLKYWTVNNEQFF.

The rearrangement joins TRBV2 to TRBJ2-7; D is perhaps TRBD1 (6 bases). The germline gives CDR1 SNHLY, CDR2 FYNNEI. CDR3 size: 15 residues. Trimming removed 5 bases from V and 1 base from J, with 15 bases in between. CDR3 sequence: CASSLNRDMSYEQYF. DNA for the CDR3: TGTGCCAGCAGTCTTAACCGGGACATGTCCTACGAGCAGTACTTC.

The chain combines TRBV7-2 with TRBJ2-7; a weak D match, TRBD2 (5 bases). V was pared by 5 bases and J by 3 bases, with 17 bases between. CDR3 length: 15 residues. CDR1 is SGHTA, CDR2 FQGNSA, per germline. The chain's CDR3 is CASSATDGRGYEQYF. The DNA of the CDR3 is TGTGCCAGCAGCGCGACGGACGGCCGGGGCTACGAGCAGTACTTC.

This clone has just a few counts. CDR3 nucleotides: TGTGCCAGCAGCCAAGAGGAAGGGCGGGAGCAGTTCTTC. Protein sequence: CASSQEEGREQFF. This rearrangement joins TRBV14 to TRBJ2-1; D is unclear. Germline values: CDR1 SGHDN, CDR2 FVKESK. V gave up 0 bases and J gave up 10 bases, with 10 bases separating them. CDR3 length: 13 residues.

The rearrangement joins TRBV27 to TRBJ1-5; 9 bases fit TRBD1. CDR3 length equals 15 residues. Germline V gene sequence: CDR1 MNHEY, CDR2 SMNVEV (reference sequence). J lost 5 bases, V lost 6 bases, and 8 bases had no gene match. The CDR3, as DNA: TGTGCCAGCAGAAGGACAGGGGTGGGGGATCAGCCCCAGCATTTT. It encodes CASRRTGVGDQPQHF.

The chain recombines TRBV27 with TRBJ2-1, with a possible D match to TRBD2 (6 bases). This CDR3 has 14 residues. Germline V lookup: CDR1 MNHEY, CDR2 SMNVEV (reference sequence). The V gene lost 3 bases and the J gene lost 3 bases, with 9 bases spanning the gap. CDR3 in DNA: TGTGCCAGCAGTTTGGGCGGGGTCTACAATGAGCAGTTCTTC. Translated, it gives CASSLGGVYNEQFF.

The chain uses TRBV2 and TRBJ2-7, with D possibly matching TRBD1 (6 bases). The V end was cut by 8 bases, the J end by 3 bases, with 17 bases between. CDR3 length: 14 amino acids. Germline V gene lookup returns CDR1 SNHLY and CDR2 FYNNEI. The chain's CDR3 is CASGGYGQLYEQYF. CDR3 in DNA: TGTGCCAGCGGTGGTTATGGACAGCTCTACGAGCAGTACTTC.

The chain recombines TRBV18 with TRBJ2-1; perhaps D is TRBD1 or TRBD2 (6 bases each). This CDR3 spans 14 amino acids. The germline V and J ends were trimmed by 6 bases and 8 bases, with 17 bases remaining between them. CDR1 is KGHSH, CDR2 LQKENI, per germline. The CDR3 nucleotides read TGTGCCAGCTCCCAGTCGGGGGCGCGCGATGAGCAGTTCTTC. Its protein is CASSQSGARDEQFF. Complete variable domain (other parts from reference TRBV18 and TRBJ2-1): NAGVMQNPRHLVRRRGQEARLRCSPMKGHSHVYWYRQLPEEGLKFMVYLQKENIIDESGMPKERFSAEFPKEGPSILRIQQVVRGDSAAYFCASSQSGARDEQFFGPGTRLTVL.

In its sample, this clone was seen once. The rearrangement joins TRBV11-3 to TRBJ2-1, with D perhaps matching TRBD1 or TRBD2 (6 bases each). This CDR3 is built from 17 residues. V lost 2 bases, J lost 8 bases, and 22 bases lay in between. CDR1 and CDR2 from the germline V gene are SGHNT and YENEEA. CDR3 sequence reads: CASSLRTTGFRGDEQFF. CDR3 DNA sequence: TGTGCCAGCAGCTTAAGAACTACAGGGTTCCGCGGGGATGAGCAGTTCTTC.

In this sample, this clone turned up once. The chain couples TRBV11-3 to TRBJ1-1; possibly TRBD1 for D (5 bases). Trimming pared 0 bases from V and 1 base from J, leaving 12 bases between. Germline CDR1 reads SGHNT; CDR2 reads YENEEA. This CDR3 has 16 residues. CDR3 coding DNA: TGTGCCAGCAGCTTAGATCTTTGGGGCAGGAACACTGAAGCTTTCTTT. Protein product: CASSLDLWGRNTEAFF.

The rearrangement links TRBV6-5 to TRBJ1-1, with D unresolved. Germline assignment: CDR1 MNHEY and CDR2 SVGAGI. Trimming pared 6 bases from V and 10 bases from J, leaving 21 bases between. CDR3 size: 14 residues. CDR3 bases: TGTGCCAGCAGCCCCGAGAATAGCTACCCCAGAGCTTTCTTT. Protein: CASSPENSYPRAFF.

The rearrangement joins TRBV2 to TRBJ2-1; TRBD2 matches 7 bases. The CDR3 extends over 14 amino acids. V was clipped by 7 bases and J by 7 bases; unmatched bases: 10. Looked up from germline, CDR1 is SNHLY and CDR2 is FYNNEI. The DNA for the CDR3 is TGTGCCAGCACGCTCGGACTAGTATTAAATGAGCAGTTCTTC. Protein sequence: CASTLGLVLNEQFF.

V and J are TRBV7-2 and TRBJ2-4, with 9 bases aligning to TRBD2. The junction had 10 bases not matched to a gene; V was cut back by 4 bases and J by 3 bases. The germline gives CDR1 SGHTA, CDR2 FQGNSA. This CDR3 is 17 amino acids long. CDR3 residues: CASSSVLAGTLKNIQYF. CDR3 in DNA: TGTGCCAGCAGCTCGGTACTAGCGGGTACTCTCAAAAACATTCAGTACTTC.

V and J are TRBV5-4 and TRBJ2-2, with 7 bases fitting TRBD2. With V trimmed by 1 base and J by 6 bases, 6 bases remained unmatched. CDR1 and CDR2 (germline): SGHNT, YYREEE (reference sequence). The CDR3 is 15 amino acids. In DNA form, the CDR3 reads TGTGCCAGCAGCTTGTCACTAGCGAGTTCCGGGGAGCTGTTTTTT. As protein: CASSLSLASSGELFF. The whole variable domain, filled in from reference TRBV5-4 and TRBJ2-2, reads ETGVTQSPTHLIKTRGQQVTLRCSSQSGHNTVSWYQQALGQGPQFIFQYYREEENGRGNFPPRFSGLQFPNYSSELNVNALELDDSALYLCASSLSLASSGELFFGEGSRLTVL.

The chain joins TRBV24-1 to TRBJ2-7; D call uncertain. CDR3 length equals 15 residues. Germline V gives CDR1 KGHDR, CDR2 SFDVKD. The V end lost 3 bases, the J end lost 4 bases, and 15 bases lay between the germline ends. DNA of the CDR3: TGTGCCACCAGTGATACTCGGTCCAGGTCGTACGAGCAGTACTTC. This sequence encodes CATSDTRSRSYEQYF.